Listed here are 10 T cell receptor beta chains from one sample, sequenced in a study of technical replicates of blood from a handful of donors. The table came from immunoSEQ multiplex PCR; TCRdb's copy has only in-frame clones and leaves some out. The sample records approximately 82,000 clones, around 90% being singletons. Sequenced material: T cells isolated from PBMCs. The source is a human donor in good health. Some clones in this sample may be carry-over from other donors' samples.

The V gene is TRBV27, the J gene TRBJ2-7, with TRBD2 matching over 8 bases. Germline V gives CDR1 MNHEY, CDR2 SMNVEV (reference sequence). This CDR3 is built from 15 residues. Trimming at V came to 3 bases and at J to 4 bases, leaving 8 bases not matched to a gene. The CDR3 coding sequence is TGTGCCAGCAGTTTTGGCCGGAGCGGGAGATACGAGCAGTACTTC. This sequence encodes CASSFGRSGRYEQYF.

This sequence joins TRBV6-1 and TRBJ2-7; TRBD1 agrees at 11 bases. The V gene end was trimmed by 7 bases and the J gene end by 0 bases; junction bases not matched to a gene: 5. The germline CDR1 and CDR2 sequences are MNHNS and SASEGT. CDR3 length equals 15 residues. The CDR3 nucleotides read TGTGCCAGCAAGGGGACAGGGGGTAGCTCCTACGAGCAGTACTTC. This sequence encodes CASKGTGGSSYEQYF.

In its sample, this clone was seen a few times. The chain carries TRBV15 and TRBJ2-7; no firm D call. Germline V gene lookup returns CDR1 LNHNV and CDR2 YYDKDF (reference sequence). The germline V and J ends were trimmed by 5 bases and 5 bases, with 10 bases remaining between them. This CDR3 spans 12 amino acids. The CDR3 region is CATSVDEDEQYF. The CDR3 DNA sequence: TGTGCCACCAGCGTAGACGAGGACGAGCAGTACTTC. The complete variable domain, with remaining parts taken from reference TRBV15 and TRBJ2-7, reads DAMVIQNPRYQVTQFGKPVTLSCSQTLNHNVMYWYQQKSSQAPKLLFHYYDKDFNNEADTPDNFQSRRPNTSFCFLDIRSPGLGDTAMYLCATSVDEDEQYFGPGTRLTVT.

The rearrangement links TRBV2 to TRBJ2-7; TRBD2 agrees at 12 bases. Germline V lookup: CDR1 SNHLY, CDR2 FYNNEI. V was clipped by 6 bases and J by 0 bases; unmatched bases: 6. This CDR3 spans 16 amino acids. The CDR3 here is CASREGLAGVSYEQYF. The DNA of the CDR3 is TGTGCCAGCAGGGAGGGACTAGCGGGTGTCTCCTACGAGCAGTACTTC. The full variable domain, completed using reference TRBV2 and TRBJ2-7, is EPEVTQTPSHQVTQMGQEVILRCVPISNHLYFYWYRQILGQKVEFLVSFYNNEISEKSEIFDDQFSVERPDGSNFTLKIRSTKLEDSAMYFCASREGLAGVSYEQYFGPGTRLTVT.

The rearrangement links TRBV11-3 to TRBJ2-1, with D possibly TRBD2 on 6 matching bases. V lost 1 base to trimming and J lost 2 bases, with 6 bases between them. This CDR3 contains 14 residues. Germline assignment: CDR1 SGHNT and CDR2 YENEEA. The CDR3 reads CASSLGGAYNEQFF. As DNA, the CDR3 is TGTGCCAGCAGCTTAGGGGGGGCCTACAATGAGCAGTTCTTC.

The rearrangement uses TRBV6-5 and TRBJ2-1, with TRBD2 as a possible D gene (6 bases). The CDR3 runs to 15 residues. Germline V CDR1 and CDR2: MNHEY, SVGAGI. V was shortened by 8 bases and J by 0 bases, with 14 bases between the two germline ends. The CDR3 sequence is CASEPGLGSYNEQFF. The CDR3 region has the DNA TGTGCCAGCGAACCGGGACTTGGCTCCTACAATGAGCAGTTCTTC.

The chain couples TRBV30 to TRBJ1-3; D possibly corresponds to TRBD1 (6 bases). The CDR3 consists of 14 residues. Germline values: CDR1 GTSNPN, CDR2 SVGIG (reference sequence). Trimming took 5 bases from V and 0 from J, leaving 11 bases between them. In nucleotides, the CDR3 is TGTGCCTGGGGAACAGGGTTCTCTGGAAACACCATATATTTT. Its translation: CAWGTGFSGNTIYF. Drawing the rest from reference TRBV30 and TRBJ1-3, the complete variable domain is SQTIHQWPATLVQPVGSPLSLECTVEGTSNPNLYWYRQAAGRGLQLLFYSVGIGQISSEVPQNLSASRPQDRQFILSSKKLLLSDSGFYLCAWGTGFSGNTIYFGEGSWLTVV.

The chain employs TRBV10-3 and TRBJ1-5; a possible D gene is TRBD1 (5 bases). The V and J ends lost 8 bases and 4 bases respectively, with 12 bases between them. The CDR3 contains 13 residues. Germline values: CDR1 ENHRY, CDR2 SYGVKD. The CDR3 protein is CAIAGNNNQPQHF. DNA for the CDR3: TGTGCCATCGCAGGGAATAATAATCAGCCCCAGCATTTT.

The V gene is TRBV9, the J gene TRBJ2-7, with 7 bases lining up with TRBD2. The CDR3 runs 13 residues. Trimming cost V 4 bases and J 4 bases; bases outside gene matches: 5. Germline values: CDR1 SGDLS, CDR2 YYNGEE. CDR3 sequence (DNA): TGTGCCAGCAGCCCTAGCGGTAGGTACGAGCAGTACTTC. Encoded protein: CASSPSGRYEQYF.

The chain combines TRBV7-9 with TRBJ2-1; 8 nucleotides align to TRBD2. The germline V gene has CDR1 SEHNR and CDR2 FQNEAQ (reference sequence). With 4 bases clipped from V and 5 bases from J, the junction kept 10 bases outside the gene matches. The CDR3 totals 16 residues. CDR3 sequence: CASSSVIAGPHNEQFF. The CDR3 DNA sequence: TGTGCCAGCAGCTCGGTAATAGCGGGACCCCACAATGAGCAGTTCTTC.